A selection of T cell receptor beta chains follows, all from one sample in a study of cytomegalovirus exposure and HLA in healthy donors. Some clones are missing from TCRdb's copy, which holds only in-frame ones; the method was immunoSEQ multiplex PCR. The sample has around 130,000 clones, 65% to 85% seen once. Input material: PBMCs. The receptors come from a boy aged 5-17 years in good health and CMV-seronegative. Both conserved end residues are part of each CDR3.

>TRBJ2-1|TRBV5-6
CASSGSTSGSTYNEQFF
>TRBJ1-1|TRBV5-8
CASSLTEKAEAFF
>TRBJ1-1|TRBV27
CASSFLGSRGTEAFF
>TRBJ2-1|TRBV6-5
CASSRGTSGNEQFF
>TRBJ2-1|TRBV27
CASSTLADSYNEQFF
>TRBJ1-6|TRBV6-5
CASSNFESYNSPLHF
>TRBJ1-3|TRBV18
CASSTEKRGNTIYF
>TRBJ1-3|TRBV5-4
CASSLPGQKGNTIYF
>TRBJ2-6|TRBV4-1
CASSPLPLPVMGANVLTF
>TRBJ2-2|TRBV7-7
CASSFPPGRAAGELFF
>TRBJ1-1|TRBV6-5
CASRGPGHNTEAFF
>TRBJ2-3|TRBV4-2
CASSQATGTDTDTQYF
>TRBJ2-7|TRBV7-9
CASSPGTRLYEQYF
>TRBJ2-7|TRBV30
CAWSVLGSGGRVDEQYF
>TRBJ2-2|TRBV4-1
CASSLGQNTGELFF
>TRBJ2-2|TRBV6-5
CASSYRGQQGTGELFF
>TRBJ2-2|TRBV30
CALHSGSWELFF
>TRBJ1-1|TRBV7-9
CASSPRGRTEAFF
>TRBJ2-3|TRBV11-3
CASSLGGSEFDTQYF
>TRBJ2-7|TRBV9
CASSQDSGKYEQYF
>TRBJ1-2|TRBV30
CAWRPQGTYGYTF
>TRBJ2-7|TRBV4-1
CASRGENFPYEQYF
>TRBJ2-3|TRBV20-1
CSAGSPDTQYF
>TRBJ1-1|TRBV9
CASSPGHVNTEAFF